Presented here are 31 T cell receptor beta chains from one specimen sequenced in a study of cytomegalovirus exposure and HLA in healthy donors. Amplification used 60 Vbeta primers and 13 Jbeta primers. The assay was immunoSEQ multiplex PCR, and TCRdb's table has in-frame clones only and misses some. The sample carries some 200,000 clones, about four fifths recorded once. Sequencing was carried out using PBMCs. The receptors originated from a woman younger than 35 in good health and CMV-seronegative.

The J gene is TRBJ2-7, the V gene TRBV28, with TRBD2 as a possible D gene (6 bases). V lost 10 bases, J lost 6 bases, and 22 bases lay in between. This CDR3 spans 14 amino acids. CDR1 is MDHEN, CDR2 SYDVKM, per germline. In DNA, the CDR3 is TGTGCCATCATATCGGGGGTGAGTCAAGGCGAGCAGTACTTC. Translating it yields CAIISGVSQGEQYF.

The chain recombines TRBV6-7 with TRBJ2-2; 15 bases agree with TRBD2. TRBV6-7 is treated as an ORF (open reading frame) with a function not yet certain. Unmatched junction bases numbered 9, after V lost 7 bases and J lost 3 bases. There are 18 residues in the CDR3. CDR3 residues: CASILPGLAGGHTGELFF. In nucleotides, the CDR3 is TGTGCCAGCATTCTCCCGGGACTAGCGGGAGGTCACACCGGGGAGCTGTTTTTT.

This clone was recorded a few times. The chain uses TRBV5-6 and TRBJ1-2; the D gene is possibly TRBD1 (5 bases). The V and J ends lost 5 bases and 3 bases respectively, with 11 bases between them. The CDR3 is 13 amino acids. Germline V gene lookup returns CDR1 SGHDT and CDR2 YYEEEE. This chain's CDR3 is CASSSGGDYGYTF. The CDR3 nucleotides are TGTGCCAGCAGTTCAGGAGGGGACTATGGCTACACCTTC.

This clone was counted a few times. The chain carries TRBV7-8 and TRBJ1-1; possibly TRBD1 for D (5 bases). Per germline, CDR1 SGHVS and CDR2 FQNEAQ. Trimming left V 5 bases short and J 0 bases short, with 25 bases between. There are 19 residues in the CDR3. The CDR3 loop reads CASSPTHPGEAEVNTEAFF. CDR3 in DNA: TGTGCCAGCAGCCCTACTCACCCGGGGGAGGCTGAGGTGAACACTGAAGCTTTCTTT.

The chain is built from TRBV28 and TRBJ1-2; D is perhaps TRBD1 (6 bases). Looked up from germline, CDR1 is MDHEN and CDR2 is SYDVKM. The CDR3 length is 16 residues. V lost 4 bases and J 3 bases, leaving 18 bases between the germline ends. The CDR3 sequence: CASSSSGTPKDYGYTF. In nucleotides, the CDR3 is TGTGCCAGCAGTTCGTCCGGGACACCTAAGGACTATGGCTACACCTTC.

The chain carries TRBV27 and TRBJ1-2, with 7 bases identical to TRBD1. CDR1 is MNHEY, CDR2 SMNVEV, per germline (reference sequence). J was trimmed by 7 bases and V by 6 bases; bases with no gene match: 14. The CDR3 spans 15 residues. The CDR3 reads CASRPEMRQGAGYTF. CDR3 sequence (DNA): TGTGCCAGCAGACCGGAGATGAGACAGGGCGCTGGCTACACCTTC.

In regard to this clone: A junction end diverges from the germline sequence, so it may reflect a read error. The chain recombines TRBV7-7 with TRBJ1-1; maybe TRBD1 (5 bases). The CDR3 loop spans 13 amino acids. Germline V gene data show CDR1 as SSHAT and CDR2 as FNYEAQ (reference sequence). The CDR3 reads CASSVTVNTEAFF. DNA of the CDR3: TGTGCTAGCAGCGTGACAGTTAACACTGAAGCTTTCTTT.

CDR3: CASSQYVGGVRETQYF. DNA for the CDR3: TGCGCCAGCAGCCAATACGTGGGCGGGGTTAGAGAGACCCAGTACTTC. The chain combines TRBV4-1 with TRBJ2-5; maybe TRBD2 (6 bases). Per germline, CDR1 MGHRA and CDR2 YSYEKL. The CDR3 has 16 residues. V gave up 2 bases and J gave up 4 bases, with 17 bases separating them.

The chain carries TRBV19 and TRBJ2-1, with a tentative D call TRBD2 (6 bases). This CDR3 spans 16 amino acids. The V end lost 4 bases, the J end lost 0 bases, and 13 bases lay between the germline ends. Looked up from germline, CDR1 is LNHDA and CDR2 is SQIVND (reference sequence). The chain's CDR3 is CASSTGAIRSYNEQFF. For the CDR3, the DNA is TGTGCCAGTAGTACGGGAGCAATTCGCTCCTACAATGAGCAGTTCTTC.

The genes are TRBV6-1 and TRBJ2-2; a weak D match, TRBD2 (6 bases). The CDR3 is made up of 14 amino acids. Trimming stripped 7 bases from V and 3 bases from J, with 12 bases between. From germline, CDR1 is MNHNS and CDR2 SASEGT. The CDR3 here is CASTSQRDTGELFF. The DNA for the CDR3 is TGTGCCAGCACCTCCCAGCGGGACACCGGGGAGCTGTTTTTT.

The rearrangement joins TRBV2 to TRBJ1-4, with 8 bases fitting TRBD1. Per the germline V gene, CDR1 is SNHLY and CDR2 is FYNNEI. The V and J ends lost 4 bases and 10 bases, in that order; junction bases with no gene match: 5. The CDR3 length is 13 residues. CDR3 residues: CASSADRVGKLFF. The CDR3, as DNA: TGTGCCAGCAGTGCGGACAGGGTAGGAAAACTGTTTTTT.

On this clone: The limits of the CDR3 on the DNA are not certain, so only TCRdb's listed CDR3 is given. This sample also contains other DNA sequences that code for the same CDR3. The CDR3 protein is CASSLWGTGSTDTQYF. The rearrangement uses TRBV7-6 and TRBJ2-3; the tabulated D call, TRBD1, remains unverified against the DNA. Germline V gene lookup returns CDR1 SGHVS and CDR2 FNYEAQ. The CDR3 length is 16 residues, termini included.

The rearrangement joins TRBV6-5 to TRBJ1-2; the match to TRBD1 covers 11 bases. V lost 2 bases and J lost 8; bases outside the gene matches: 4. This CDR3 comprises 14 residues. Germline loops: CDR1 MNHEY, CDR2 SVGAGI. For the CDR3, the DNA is TGTGCCAGCAGTTACCCCGGACAGGGGGCGGGCTACACCTTC. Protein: CASSYPGQGAGYTF.

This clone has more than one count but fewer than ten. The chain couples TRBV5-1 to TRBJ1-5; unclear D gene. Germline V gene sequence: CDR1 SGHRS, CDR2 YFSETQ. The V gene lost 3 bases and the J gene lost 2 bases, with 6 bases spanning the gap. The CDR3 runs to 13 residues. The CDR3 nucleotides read TGCGCCAGCAGCTCTGAGGGCAATCAGCCCCAGCATTTT. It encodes CASSSEGNQPQHF.

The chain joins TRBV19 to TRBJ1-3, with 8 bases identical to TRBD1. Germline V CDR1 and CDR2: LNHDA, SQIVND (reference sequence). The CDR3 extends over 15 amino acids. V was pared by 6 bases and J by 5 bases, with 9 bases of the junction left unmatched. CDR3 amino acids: CASSTRTGTRNTIYF. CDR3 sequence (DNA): TGTGCCAGTAGCACCCGGACAGGGACGAGAAACACCATATATTTT.

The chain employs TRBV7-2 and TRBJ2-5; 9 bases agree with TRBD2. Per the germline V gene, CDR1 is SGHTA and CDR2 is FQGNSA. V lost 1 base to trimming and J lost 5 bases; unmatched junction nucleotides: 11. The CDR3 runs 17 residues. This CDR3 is CASSLGGSGSPWETQYF. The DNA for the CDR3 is TGTGCCAGCAGCTTAGGCGGTAGCGGGAGTCCTTGGGAGACCCAGTACTTC.

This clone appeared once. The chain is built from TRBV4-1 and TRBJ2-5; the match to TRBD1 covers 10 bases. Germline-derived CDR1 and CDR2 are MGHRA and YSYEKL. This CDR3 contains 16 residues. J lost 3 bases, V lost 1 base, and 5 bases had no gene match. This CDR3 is CASSQVPGQGEETQYF. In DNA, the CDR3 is TGCGCCAGCAGCCAAGTTCCTGGACAGGGGGAAGAGACCCAGTACTTC.

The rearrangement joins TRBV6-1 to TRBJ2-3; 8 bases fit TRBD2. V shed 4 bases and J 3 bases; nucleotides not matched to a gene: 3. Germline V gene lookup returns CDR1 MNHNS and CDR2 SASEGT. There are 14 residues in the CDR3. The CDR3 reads CASSGKRETDTQYF. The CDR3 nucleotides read TGTGCCAGCAGTGGTAAGCGGGAGACAGATACGCAGTATTTT.

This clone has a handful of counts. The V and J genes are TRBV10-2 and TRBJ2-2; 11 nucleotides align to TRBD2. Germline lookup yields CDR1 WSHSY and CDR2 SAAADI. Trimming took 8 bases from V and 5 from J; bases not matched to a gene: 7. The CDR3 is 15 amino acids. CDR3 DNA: TGCGCCAGCCGGAGGGGACTAGCGGATACCGGGGAGCTGTTTTTT. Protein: CASRRGLADTGELFF.

CDR3 DNA sequence: TGCGCCAGCAGCCAGGTGGTGACAACCTCCTACGAGCAGTACTTC. This sequence encodes CASSQVVTTSYEQYF. This sequence joins TRBV4-1 and TRBJ2-5; D gene ambiguous. The DNA end lines up better with TRBJ2-7; the J call may be wrong. The CDR3 contains 15 residues. CDR1 and CDR2 from the germline V gene are MGHRA and YSYEKL.

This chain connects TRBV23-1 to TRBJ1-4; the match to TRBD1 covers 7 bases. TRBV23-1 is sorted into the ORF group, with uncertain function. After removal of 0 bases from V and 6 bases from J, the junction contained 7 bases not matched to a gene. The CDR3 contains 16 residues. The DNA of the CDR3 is TGCGCCAGCAGTCAATCGGGCCTCGACAGGGATGAAAAACTGTTTTTT. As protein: CASSQSGLDRDEKLFF.

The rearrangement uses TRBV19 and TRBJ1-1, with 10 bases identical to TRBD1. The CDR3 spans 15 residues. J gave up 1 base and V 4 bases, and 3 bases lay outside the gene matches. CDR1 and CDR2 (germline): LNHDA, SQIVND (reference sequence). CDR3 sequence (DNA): TGTGCCAGTAGTAGACGGACAGGGGGGAACACTGAAGCTTTCTTT. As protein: CASSRRTGGNTEAFF.

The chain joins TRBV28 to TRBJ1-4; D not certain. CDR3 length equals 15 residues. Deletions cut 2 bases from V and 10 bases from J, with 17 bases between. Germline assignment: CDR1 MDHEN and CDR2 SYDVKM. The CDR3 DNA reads TGTGCCAGCAGTTTAGGTGGTCTTCTCGTCGGAAAACTGTTTTTT. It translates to CASSLGGLLVGKLFF.

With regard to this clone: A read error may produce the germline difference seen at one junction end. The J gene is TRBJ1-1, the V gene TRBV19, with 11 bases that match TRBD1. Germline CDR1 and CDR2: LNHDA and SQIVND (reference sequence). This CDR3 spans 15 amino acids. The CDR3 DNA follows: TGTGCCAGTAGTCCCATGCCGGGACAGGGGGTGAAGCTATGGTTT. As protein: CASSPMPGQGVKLWF.

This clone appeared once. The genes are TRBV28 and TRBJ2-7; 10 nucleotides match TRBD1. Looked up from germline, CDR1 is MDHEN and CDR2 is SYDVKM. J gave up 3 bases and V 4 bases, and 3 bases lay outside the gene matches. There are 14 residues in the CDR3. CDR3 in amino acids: CASSSRDRGYEQYF. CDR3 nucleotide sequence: TGTGCCAGCAGTTCTCGGGACAGGGGCTACGAGCAGTACTTC.

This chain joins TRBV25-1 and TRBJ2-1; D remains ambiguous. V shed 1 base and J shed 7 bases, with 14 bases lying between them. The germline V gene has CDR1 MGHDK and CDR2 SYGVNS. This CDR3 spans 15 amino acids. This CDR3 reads CASSELDQRGNEQFF. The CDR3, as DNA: TGTGCCAGCAGTGAATTGGATCAAAGAGGAAATGAGCAGTTCTTC. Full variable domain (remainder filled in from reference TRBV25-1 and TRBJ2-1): EADIYQTPRYLVIGTGKKITLECSQTMGHDKMYWYQQDPGMELHLIHYSYGVNSTEKGDLSSESTVSRIRTEHFPLTLESARPSHTSQYLCASSELDQRGNEQFFGPGTRLTVL.

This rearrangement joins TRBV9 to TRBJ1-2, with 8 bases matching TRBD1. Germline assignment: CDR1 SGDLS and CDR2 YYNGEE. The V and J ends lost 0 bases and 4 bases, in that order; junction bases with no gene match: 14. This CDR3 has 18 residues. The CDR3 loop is CASSVGWGDRGKGYGYTF. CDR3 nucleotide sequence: TGTGCCAGCAGCGTAGGATGGGGAGACAGGGGAAAAGGCTATGGCTACACCTTC. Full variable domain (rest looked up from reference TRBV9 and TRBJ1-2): DSGVTQTPKHLITATGQRVTLRCSPRSGDLSVYWYQQSLDQGLQFLIQYYNGEERAKGNILERFSAQQFPDLHSELNLSSLELGDSALYFCASSVGWGDRGKGYGYTFGSGTRLTVV.

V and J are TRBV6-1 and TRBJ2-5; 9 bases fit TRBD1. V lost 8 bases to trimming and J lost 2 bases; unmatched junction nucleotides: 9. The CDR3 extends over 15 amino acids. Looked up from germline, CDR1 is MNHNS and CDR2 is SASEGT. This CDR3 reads CASGGQGRGQETQYF. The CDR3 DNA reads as TGTGCCAGCGGCGGACAGGGGAGGGGGCAAGAGACCCAGTACTTC.

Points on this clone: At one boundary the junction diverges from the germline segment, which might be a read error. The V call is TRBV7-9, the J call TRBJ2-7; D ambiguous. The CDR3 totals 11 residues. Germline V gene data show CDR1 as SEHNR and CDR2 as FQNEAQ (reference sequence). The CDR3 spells CSSSRSYEQYF. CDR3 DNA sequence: TGTTCCAGCAGCCGCAGCTACGAGCAGTACTTC.

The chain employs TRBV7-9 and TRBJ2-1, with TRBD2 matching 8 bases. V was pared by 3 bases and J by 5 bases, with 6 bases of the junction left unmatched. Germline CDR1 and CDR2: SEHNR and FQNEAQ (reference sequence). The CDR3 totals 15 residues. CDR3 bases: TGTGCCAGCAGCTTCACTAGCGGTTTTAACAATGAGCAGTTCTTC. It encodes CASSFTSGFNNEQFF. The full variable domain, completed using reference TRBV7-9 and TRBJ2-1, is DTGVSQNPRHKITKRGQNVTFRCDPISEHNRLYWYRQTLGQGPEFLTYFQNEAQLEKSRLLSDRFSAERPKGSFSTLEIQRTEQGDSAMYLCASSFTSGFNNEQFFGPGTRLTVL.

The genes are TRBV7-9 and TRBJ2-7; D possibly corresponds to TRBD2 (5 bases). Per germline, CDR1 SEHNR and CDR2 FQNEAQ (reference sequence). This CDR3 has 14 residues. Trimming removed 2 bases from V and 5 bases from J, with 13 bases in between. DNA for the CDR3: TGTGCCAGCAGCTTAAATCGACGGGATGACGAGCAGTACTTC. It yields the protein CASSLNRRDDEQYF.